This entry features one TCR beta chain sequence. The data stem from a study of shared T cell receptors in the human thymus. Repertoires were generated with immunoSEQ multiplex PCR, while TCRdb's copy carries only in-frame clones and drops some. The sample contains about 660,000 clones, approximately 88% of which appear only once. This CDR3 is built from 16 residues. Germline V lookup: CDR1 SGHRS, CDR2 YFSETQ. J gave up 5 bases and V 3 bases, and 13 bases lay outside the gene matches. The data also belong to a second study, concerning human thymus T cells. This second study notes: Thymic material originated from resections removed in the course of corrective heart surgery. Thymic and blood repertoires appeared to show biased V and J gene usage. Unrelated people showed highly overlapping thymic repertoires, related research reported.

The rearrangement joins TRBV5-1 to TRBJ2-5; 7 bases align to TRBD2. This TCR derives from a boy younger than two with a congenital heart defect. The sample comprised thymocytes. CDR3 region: CASSYARGVKVETQYF. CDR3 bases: TGCGCCAGCAGCTACGCCCGGGGGGTTAAGGTGGAGACCCAGTACTTC.